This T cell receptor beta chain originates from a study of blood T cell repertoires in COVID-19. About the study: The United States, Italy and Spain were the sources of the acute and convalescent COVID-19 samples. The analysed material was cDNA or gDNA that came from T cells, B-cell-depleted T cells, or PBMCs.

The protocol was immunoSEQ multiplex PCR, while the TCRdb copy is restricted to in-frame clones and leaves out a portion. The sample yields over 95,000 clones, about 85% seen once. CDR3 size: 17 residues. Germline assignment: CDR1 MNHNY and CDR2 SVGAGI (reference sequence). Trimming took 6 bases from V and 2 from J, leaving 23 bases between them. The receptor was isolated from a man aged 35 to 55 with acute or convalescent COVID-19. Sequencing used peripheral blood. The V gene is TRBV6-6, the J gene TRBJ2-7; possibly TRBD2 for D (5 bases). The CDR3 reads CASSRVYSEGVAYEQYF. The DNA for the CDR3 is TGTGCCAGCAGCCGAGTCTATTCTGAGGGAGTCGCCTACGAGCAGTACTTC.